These 30 T cell receptor beta chains share one sample of origin, sequenced in a study of shared clonotypes between healthy human individuals. Data came from immunoSEQ multiplex PCR; TCRdb stores just in-frame clones and leaves some out. The sample holds hundreds of thousands of clones, about 95% seen once. The sequenced material came from naive CD4+ T cells sorted from blood. Subset given: CD45RA+ positively selected. Every receptor here comes from a woman aged 30 to 39 in good health.

V is TRBV18 and J is TRBJ2-1; 10 positions agree with TRBD2. Germline V gene sequence: CDR1 KGHSH, CDR2 LQKENI. J gave up 0 bases and V 6 bases, and 5 bases lay outside the gene matches. The CDR3 is 16 amino acids. Here the CDR3 reads CASSPSSGSSYNEQFF. As DNA, the CDR3 is TGTGCCAGCTCCCCCTCTAGCGGGAGCTCCTACAATGAGCAGTTCTTC.

As DNA, the CDR3 is TGTGCCAGCAGTCCAACTAGCGGAGGCACAGATACGCAGTATTTT. This codes for CASSPTSGGTDTQYF. The J gene is TRBJ2-3, the V gene TRBV7-8; 8 bases align to TRBD2. The CDR3 loop spans 15 amino acids. V dropped 6 bases and J dropped 1; count of bases not matched to a gene: 6. From germline, CDR1 is SGHVS and CDR2 FQNEAQ. The full variable domain, in which reference TRBV7-8 and TRBJ2-3 provide the parts outside the CDR3, is GAGVSQSPRYKVAKRGQDVALRCDPISGHVSLFWYQQALGQGPEFLTYFQNEAQLDKSGLPSDRFFAERPEGSVSTLKIQRTQQEDSAVYLCASSPTSGGTDTQYFGPGTRLTVL.

The chain links TRBV2 to TRBJ1-2; the D gene is possibly TRBD1 (5 bases). The CDR3 runs 16 residues. In germline, CDR1 is SNHLY, CDR2 FYNNEI. With 8 bases removed from V and 4 bases from J, the gap between germline ends came to 23 bases. The CDR3 protein is CASGEYRQLPSYGYTF. In DNA form, the CDR3 reads TGTGCCAGCGGGGAGTACCGACAGTTACCCTCCTATGGCTACACCTTC.

The gene calls are TRBV6-6 and TRBJ2-5, with D tentatively TRBD1 (6 bases). CDR1 MNHNY and CDR2 SVGAGI come from the germline V gene (reference sequence). Trimming removed 4 bases at V and 4 bases at J, with 16 bases between. CDR3 size: 15 residues. The CDR3 DNA follows: TGTGCCAGCAGTTCCCCGCTGGGGGCCAGAGAGACCCAGTACTTC. It codes for CASSSPLGARETQYF.

The genes are TRBV28 and TRBJ2-3, with TRBD1 matching 10 bases. With V trimmed by 5 bases and J by 2 bases, 4 bases remained unmatched. The CDR3 runs to 15 residues. Per germline, CDR1 MDHEN and CDR2 SYDVKM. The CDR3 DNA follows: TGTGCCAGCAGTGGGACAGGGGCGACCACAGATACGCAGTATTTT. It codes for CASSGTGATTDTQYF.

The chain uses TRBV5-1 and TRBJ2-1, with D unresolved. The CDR3 is made up of 15 amino acids. The V gene lost 2 bases and the J gene lost 0 bases, with 9 bases spanning the gap. Per germline, CDR1 SGHRS and CDR2 YFSETQ. In DNA, the CDR3 is TGCGCCAGCAGCTTCACGACACCCTCCTACAATGAGCAGTTCTTC. It codes for CASSFTTPSYNEQFF. Full variable domain (outside the CDR3, taken from reference TRBV5-1 and TRBJ2-1): KAGVTQTPRYLIKTRGQQVTLSCSPISGHRSVSWYQQTPGQGLQFLFEYFSETQRNKGNFPGRFSGRQFSNSRSEMNVSTLELGDSALYLCASSFTTPSYNEQFFGPGTRLTVL.

The V gene is TRBV14, the J gene TRBJ2-5, with 8 nucleotides matching TRBD2. The closer fit of TRBJ2-7 to the DNA end suggests the J call may be wrong. Germline V CDR1 and CDR2: SGHDN, FVKESK. The CDR3 consists of 15 residues. CDR3 sequence: CASSQQSGGNYEQYF. The CDR3 DNA reads TGTGCCAGCAGCCAACAGTCGGGAGGGAATTACGAGCAGTACTTC.

This clone was detected once. V gene TRBV7-2 combines with J gene TRBJ2-2; D gene ambiguous. The CDR3 consists of 14 residues. V was shortened by 2 bases and J by 1 base, with 5 bases between the two germline ends. Germline lookup yields CDR1 SGHTA and CDR2 FQGNSA. The CDR3 protein is CASSLWQNTGELFF. The DNA of the CDR3 is TGTGCCAGCAGCTTATGGCAGAACACCGGGGAGCTGTTTTTT.

The V and J genes are TRBV5-8 and TRBJ2-3; TRBD2 aligns across 9 bases. Germline V gene sequence: CDR1 SGHTS, CDR2 YDEGEE. CDR3 length equals 15 residues. J was trimmed by 1 base and V by 1 base; bases with no gene match: 1. The CDR3 sequence: CASSLRTSGTDTQYF. In DNA form, the CDR3 reads TGTGCCAGCAGCTTGAGGACTAGCGGCACAGATACGCAGTATTTT.

This chain joins TRBV5-1 and TRBJ2-5, with TRBD1 matching over 7 bases. Per germline, CDR1 SGHRS and CDR2 YFSETQ. This CDR3 comprises 17 residues. Germline trimming cut 4 bases from V and 4 bases from J; bases unmatched to any gene: 16. CDR3 residues: CASSQTPVDRVGETQYF. CDR3 nucleotide sequence: TGCGCCAGCAGCCAAACGCCCGTAGACAGGGTTGGAGAGACCCAGTACTTC. Complete variable domain (other parts from reference TRBV5-1 and TRBJ2-5): KAGVTQTPRYLIKTRGQQVTLSCSPISGHRSVSWYQQTPGQGLQFLFEYFSETQRNKGNFPGRFSGRQFSNSRSEMNVSTLELGDSALYLCASSQTPVDRVGETQYFGPGTRLLVL.

The chain carries TRBV27 and TRBJ2-5, with TRBD2 matching over 11 bases. Judging by the DNA end, TRBJ2-7 fits better; the J call may be wrong. The CDR3 sequence is 15 residues long. The germline V gene encodes CDR1 MNHEY and CDR2 SMNVEV (reference sequence). CDR3 sequence (DNA): TGTGCCAGCAGTCCACTAGCGGGAGCGCGCGACGAGCAGTACTTC. It yields the protein CASSPLAGARDEQYF.

The chain carries TRBV28 and TRBJ2-7; D gene unclear. In germline, CDR1 is MDHEN, CDR2 SYDVKM. V lost 6 bases to trimming and J lost 2 bases, with 17 bases between them. The CDR3 contains 15 residues. As DNA, the CDR3 is TGTGCCAGCAGCGCCATTCCCAGCATCCCCTACGAGCAGTACTTC. Translated, it gives CASSAIPSIPYEQYF. Full variable domain (missing parts from reference TRBV28 and TRBJ2-7): DVKVTQSSRYLVKRTGEKVFLECVQDMDHENMFWYRQDPGLGLRLIYFSYDVKMKEKGDIPEGYSVSREKKERFSLILESASTNQTSMYLCASSAIPSIPYEQYFGPGTRLTVT.

The J gene is TRBJ2-7, the V gene TRBV10-3, with D possibly being TRBD1 (7 bases). Germline V CDR1 and CDR2: ENHRY, SYGVKD. This CDR3 has 14 amino acids. The V gene lost 7 bases and the J gene lost 1 base, with 14 bases spanning the gap. The CDR3 sequence is CAINEPGGSYEQYF. CDR3 coding DNA: TGTGCCATCAACGAGCCAGGGGGGTCCTACGAGCAGTACTTC.

The CDR3 sequence: CASTTGGGNNEQFF. CDR3 DNA sequence: TGTGCCAGTACTACTGGGGGCGGGAACAATGAGCAGTTCTTC. The chain employs TRBV19 and TRBJ2-1; D may be TRBD1 or TRBD2 (6 bases each). The ends were cut back, 7 bases at V and 5 bases at J, with 15 bases in the middle. CDR1 and CDR2 (germline): LNHDA, SQIVND (reference sequence). The CDR3 runs 14 residues.

This clone was picked up one time. This chain connects TRBV18 to TRBJ1-1, with 9 nucleotides matching TRBD1. Looked up from germline, CDR1 is KGHSH and CDR2 is LQKENI. The CDR3 is 15 residues long. J lost 3 bases, V lost 3 bases, and 5 bases had no gene match. For the CDR3, the DNA is TGTGCCAGCTCACCTTTGACAGGGGGAGACACTGAAGCTTTCTTT. Residues: CASSPLTGGDTEAFF. The complete variable domain, with remaining parts taken from reference TRBV18 and TRBJ1-1, reads NAGVMQNPRHLVRRRGQEARLRCSPMKGHSHVYWYRQLPEEGLKFMVYLQKENIIDESGMPKERFSAEFPKEGPSILRIQQVVRGDSAAYFCASSPLTGGDTEAFFGQGTRLTVV.

The genes are TRBV2 and TRBJ2-7, with D tentatively TRBD2 (5 bases). Trimming took 5 bases from V and 2 from J, leaving 10 bases between them. The CDR3 runs to 13 residues. The V gene's germline CDR1 is SNHLY and CDR2 FYNNEI. CDR3 sequence (DNA): TGTGCCAGCAGTCTGGAGGTCACCTACGAGCAGTACTTC. Translation: CASSLEVTYEQYF.

This clone was seen only once. The chain recombines TRBV6-5 with TRBJ2-1; 7 bases are shared with TRBD2. The J segment lost 3 bases and the V segment lost 0 bases, leaving 2 bases of the junction unmatched. Germline assignment: CDR1 MNHEY and CDR2 SVGAGI. This CDR3 region has 15 residues. The CDR3 loop is CASSYSASGYNEQFF. The CDR3 DNA is TGTGCCAGCAGTTACTCGGCTAGCGGCTACAATGAGCAGTTCTTC.

The chain joins TRBV7-9 to TRBJ2-7, with 8 bases fitting TRBD1. The V gene end was trimmed by 4 bases and the J gene end by 0 bases; junction bases not matched to a gene: 8. There are 16 residues in the CDR3. Germline CDR1 SEHNR, CDR2 FQNEAQ (reference sequence). The CDR3 DNA reads TGTGCCAGCAGCTCAAACAGGGGGTCGGACTCCTACGAGCAGTACTTC. Its translation: CASSSNRGSDSYEQYF.

V usage is TRBV11-2 and J usage is TRBJ1-1, with D unresolved. The V gene's germline CDR1 is SGHAT and CDR2 FQNNGV. Trimming pared 0 bases from V and 0 bases from J, leaving 8 bases between. CDR3 length equals 15 residues. The CDR3 is CASSLDPAVNTEAFF. For the CDR3, the DNA is TGTGCCAGCAGCTTAGATCCCGCGGTGAACACTGAAGCTTTCTTT.

This chain connects TRBV9 to TRBJ2-7; 16 bases agree with TRBD2. Per the germline V gene, CDR1 is SGDLS and CDR2 is YYNGEE. This CDR3 contains 18 residues. Trimming took 3 bases from V and 5 from J; bases not matched to a gene: 11. CDR3 residues: CASSAGSGTSGRAHEQYF. The CDR3 bases are TGTGCCAGCAGCGCGGGTTCCGGGACTAGCGGGAGGGCCCACGAGCAGTACTTC. The variable domain in full, completed from reference TRBV9 and TRBJ2-7, reads DSGVTQTPKHLITATGQRVTLRCSPRSGDLSVYWYQQSLDQGLQFLIQYYNGEERAKGNILERFSAQQFPDLHSELNLSSLELGDSALYFCASSAGSGTSGRAHEQYFGPGTRLTVT.

CDR3: CASTKDRDTGELFF. CDR3 bases: TGTGCCAGCACCAAGGACAGGGACACCGGGGAGCTGTTTTTT. The chain couples TRBV6-1 to TRBJ2-2, with 8 bases lining up with TRBD1. Germline trimming cut 7 bases from V and 3 bases from J; bases unmatched to any gene: 4. Germline V gives CDR1 MNHNS, CDR2 SASEGT. The CDR3 sequence is 14 residues long.

This chain joins TRBV27 and TRBJ1-2, with 7 positions matching TRBD1. V trimming: 5 bases; J trimming: 2 bases; junction bases outside the gene matches: 2. Germline V lookup: CDR1 MNHEY, CDR2 SMNVEV (reference sequence). This CDR3 has 13 amino acids. The CDR3 region has the DNA TGTGCCAGCAGTGTACAGGGGAACTATGGCTACACCTTC. Translated, it gives CASSVQGNYGYTF.

The chain combines TRBV27 with TRBJ2-2; TRBD1 or TRBD2 may be the D gene (5 bases each). V lost 2 bases and J 0 bases, leaving 10 bases between the germline ends. Per the germline V gene, CDR1 is MNHEY and CDR2 is SMNVEV (reference sequence). The CDR3 spans 16 residues. CDR3 sequence reads: CASSLVGRTNTGELFF. The CDR3 coding sequence is TGTGCCAGCAGTTTAGTGGGACGGACGAACACCGGGGAGCTGTTTTTT.

CDR3 sequence reads: CASSYSGGMAYEQYF. The CDR3 nucleotides are TGTGCCAGCAGTTACTCGGGTGGGATGGCCTACGAGCAGTACTTC. This chain links TRBV6-5 with TRBJ2-7; D gene uncertain. Trimming shortened V by 0 bases and J by 2 bases, and 11 bases separated the two germline ends. The CDR3 covers 15 residues. CDR1 and CDR2 (germline): MNHEY, SVGAGI.

The gene calls are TRBV28 and TRBJ1-2; D is undetermined. The CDR3 sequence is 13 residues long. Germline CDR1 MDHEN, CDR2 SYDVKM. Trimming stripped 8 bases from V and 2 bases from J, with 12 bases between. The CDR3 protein is CASDSTTNYGYTF. In DNA, the CDR3 is TGTGCCAGCGATTCGACAACCAACTATGGCTACACCTTC.

The CDR3 region has the DNA TGCGCCAGCAGCTTGGAAGGGGCCTACTACGAGCAGTACTTC. It yields the protein CASSLEGAYYEQYF. The chain uses TRBV5-1 and TRBJ2-7, with D possibly TRBD1 on 5 matching bases. V was cut by 0 bases and J by 3 bases, with 10 bases left in between. Germline V gene data show CDR1 as SGHRS and CDR2 as YFSETQ. The CDR3 sequence is 14 residues long. Filled out from reference TRBV5-1 and TRBJ2-7, the complete variable domain reads KAGVTQTPRYLIKTRGQQVTLSCSPISGHRSVSWYQQTPGQGLQFLFEYFSETQRNKGNFPGRFSGRQFSNSRSEMNVSTLELGDSALYLCASSLEGAYYEQYFGPGTRLTVT.

The chain joins TRBV7-8 to TRBJ2-1; 8 bases map to TRBD1. The V and J ends lost 5 bases and 7 bases, in that order; junction bases with no gene match: 4. Germline CDR1 SGHVS, CDR2 FQNEAQ. CDR3 length: 13 residues. CDR3: CASSTGQVNEQFF. CDR3 DNA sequence: TGTGCCAGCAGCACGGGACAGGTGAATGAGCAGTTCTTC.

This clone came up once. The chain employs TRBV27 and TRBJ1-6, with TRBD1 identical over 7 bases. CDR3 size: 17 residues. V trimming: 5 bases; J trimming: 7 bases; junction bases outside the gene matches: 14. Germline V gene sequence: CDR1 MNHEY, CDR2 SMNVEV (reference sequence). The CDR3 loop is CASSPTGPPISNSPLHF. The CDR3 DNA follows: TGTGCCAGCAGTCCGACAGGGCCCCCTATATCGAATTCACCCCTCCACTTT.

CDR3 residues: CASSFPAQPGSYEQYF. As DNA, the CDR3 is TGTGCCAGCAGTTTTCCGGCACAACCGGGGTCTTACGAGCAGTACTTC. The rearrangement joins TRBV28 to TRBJ2-7, with TRBD2 as a possible D gene (5 bases). Germline V gene sequence: CDR1 MDHEN, CDR2 SYDVKM. This CDR3 is 16 amino acids long. V lost 3 bases, J lost 4 bases, and 19 bases lay in between. Full variable domain (rest looked up from reference TRBV28 and TRBJ2-7): DVKVTQSSRYLVKRTGEKVFLECVQDMDHENMFWYRQDPGLGLRLIYFSYDVKMKEKGDIPEGYSVSREKKERFSLILESASTNQTSMYLCASSFPAQPGSYEQYFGPGTRLTVT.

The rearrangement links TRBV7-8 to TRBJ2-7; D ambiguous. The length of the CDR3 is 15 residues. Germline CDR1 reads SGHVS; CDR2 reads FQNEAQ. V was cut by 1 base and J by 2 bases, with 12 bases left in between. The CDR3 spells CASSLGVLPPYEQYF. CDR3 nucleotides: TGTGCCAGCAGCTTAGGGGTACTTCCACCCTACGAGCAGTACTTC.